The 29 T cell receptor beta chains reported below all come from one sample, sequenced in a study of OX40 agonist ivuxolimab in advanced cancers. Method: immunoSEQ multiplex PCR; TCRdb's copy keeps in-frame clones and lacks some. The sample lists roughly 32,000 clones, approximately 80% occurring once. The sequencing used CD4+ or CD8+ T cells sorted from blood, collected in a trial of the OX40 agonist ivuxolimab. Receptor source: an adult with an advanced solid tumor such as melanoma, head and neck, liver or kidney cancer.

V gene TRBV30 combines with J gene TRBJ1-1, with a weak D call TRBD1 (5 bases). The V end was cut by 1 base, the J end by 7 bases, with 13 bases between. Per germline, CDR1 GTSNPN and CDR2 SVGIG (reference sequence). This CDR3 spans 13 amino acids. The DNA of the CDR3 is TGTGCCTGGAGTGGAGGGGATGAACTTGAAGCTTTCTTT. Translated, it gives CAWSGGDELEAFF.

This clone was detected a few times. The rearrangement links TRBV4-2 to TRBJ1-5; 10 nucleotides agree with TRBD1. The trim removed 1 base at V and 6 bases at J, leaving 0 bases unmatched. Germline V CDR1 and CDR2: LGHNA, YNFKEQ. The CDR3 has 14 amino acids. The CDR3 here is CASSQGTGGQPQHF. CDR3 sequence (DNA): TGTGCCAGCAGCCAAGGGACAGGGGGTCAGCCCCAGCATTTT.

DNA for the CDR3: TGTGCCACCAGACAGATCACAGATACGCAGTATTTT. It encodes CATRQITDTQYF. The rearrangement joins TRBV10-3 to TRBJ2-3, with D perhaps TRBD1 (5 bases). Germline loops: CDR1 ENHRY, CDR2 SYGVKD. The ends were cut back, 10 bases at V and 2 bases at J, with 10 bases in the middle. This CDR3 is 12 amino acids long.

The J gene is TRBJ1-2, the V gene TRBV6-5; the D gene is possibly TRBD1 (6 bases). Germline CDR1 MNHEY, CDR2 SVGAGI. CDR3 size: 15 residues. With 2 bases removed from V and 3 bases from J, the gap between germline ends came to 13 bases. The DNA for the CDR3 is TGTGCCAGCAGTTACGTCTCGACAGGAGACTATGGCTACACCTTC. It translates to CASSYVSTGDYGYTF.

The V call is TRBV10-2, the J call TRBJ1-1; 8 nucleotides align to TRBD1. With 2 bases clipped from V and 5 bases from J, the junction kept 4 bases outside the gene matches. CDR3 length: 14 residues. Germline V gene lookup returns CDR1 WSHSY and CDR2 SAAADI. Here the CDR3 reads CASSEQGAGTEAFF. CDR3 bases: TGCGCCAGCAGTGAGCAGGGGGCAGGGACTGAAGCTTTCTTT.

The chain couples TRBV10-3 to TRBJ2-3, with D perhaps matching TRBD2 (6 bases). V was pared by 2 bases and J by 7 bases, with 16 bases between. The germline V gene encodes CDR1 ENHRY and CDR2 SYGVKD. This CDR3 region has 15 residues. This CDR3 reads CAISEATSLGNTQYF. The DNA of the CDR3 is TGTGCCATCAGTGAGGCCACTAGCCTAGGAAATACGCAGTATTTT.

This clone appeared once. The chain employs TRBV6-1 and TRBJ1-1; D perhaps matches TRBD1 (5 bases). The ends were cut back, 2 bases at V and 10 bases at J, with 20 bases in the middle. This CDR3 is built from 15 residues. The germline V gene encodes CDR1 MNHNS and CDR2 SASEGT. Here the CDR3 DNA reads TGTGCCAGCAGTGAACCCTCGGGCAGGGTTGGCCGAGCTTTCTTT. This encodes CASSEPSGRVGRAFF.

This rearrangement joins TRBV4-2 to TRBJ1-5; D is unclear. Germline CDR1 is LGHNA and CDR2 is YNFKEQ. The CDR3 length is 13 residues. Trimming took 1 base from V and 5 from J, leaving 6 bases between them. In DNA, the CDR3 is TGTGCCAGCAGCCAAGGAGAGGATCAGCCCCAGCATTTT. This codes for CASSQGEDQPQHF.

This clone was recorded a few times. The CDR3 sequence: CASSKGGTRRDTQYF. The CDR3 DNA reads as TGTGCCAGTAGTAAAGGTGGGACTAGGCGGGATACGCAGTATTTT. The V call is TRBV19, the J call TRBJ2-3, with TRBD2 matching over 8 bases. V lost 4 bases to trimming and J lost 6 bases; unmatched junction nucleotides: 9. CDR1 and CDR2 from the germline V gene are LNHDA and SQIVND (reference sequence). This CDR3 contains 15 residues.

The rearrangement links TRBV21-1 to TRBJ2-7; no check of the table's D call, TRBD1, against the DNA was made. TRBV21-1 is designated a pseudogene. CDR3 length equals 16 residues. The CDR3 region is CASSRAGNRGTYEQYF. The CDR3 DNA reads TGTGCCAGCAGCCGGGCTGGGAACAGGGGGACCTACGAGCAGTACTTC.

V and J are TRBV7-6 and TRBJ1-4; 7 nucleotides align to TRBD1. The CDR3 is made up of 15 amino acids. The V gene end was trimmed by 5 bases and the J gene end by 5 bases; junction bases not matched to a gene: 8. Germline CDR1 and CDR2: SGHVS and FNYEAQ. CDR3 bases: TGTGCCAGCAGCCGAGAAACAGGGGAAAATGAAAAACTGTTTTTT. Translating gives CASSRETGENEKLFF.

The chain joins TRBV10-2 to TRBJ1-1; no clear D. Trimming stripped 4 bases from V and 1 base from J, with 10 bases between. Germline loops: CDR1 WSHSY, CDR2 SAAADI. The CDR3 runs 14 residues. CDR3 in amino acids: CASSGSSWNTEAFF. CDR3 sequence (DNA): TGCGCCAGCAGTGGGAGTTCATGGAACACTGAAGCTTTCTTT.

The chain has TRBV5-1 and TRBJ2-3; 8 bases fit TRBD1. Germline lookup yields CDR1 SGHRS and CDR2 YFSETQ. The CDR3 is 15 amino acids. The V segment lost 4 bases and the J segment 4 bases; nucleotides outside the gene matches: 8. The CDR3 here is CASSPGSGGSDTQYF. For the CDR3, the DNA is TGCGCCAGCAGCCCCGGCTCAGGGGGCTCAGATACGCAGTATTTT.

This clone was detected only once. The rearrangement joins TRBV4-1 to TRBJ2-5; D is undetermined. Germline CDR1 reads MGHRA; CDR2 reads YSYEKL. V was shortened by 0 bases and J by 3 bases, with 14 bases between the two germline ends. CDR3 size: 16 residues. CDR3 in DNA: TGCGCCAGCAGCCAAGATCTAGGGATCTTGAAAGAGACCCAGTACTTC. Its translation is CASSQDLGILKETQYF.

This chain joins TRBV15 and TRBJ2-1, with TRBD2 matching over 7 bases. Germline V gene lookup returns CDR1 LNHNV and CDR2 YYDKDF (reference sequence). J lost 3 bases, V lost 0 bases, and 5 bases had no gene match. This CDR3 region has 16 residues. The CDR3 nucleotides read TGTGCCACCAGCAGAGAAGGAAGCGGGAACTACAATGAGCAGTTCTTC. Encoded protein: CATSREGSGNYNEQFF.

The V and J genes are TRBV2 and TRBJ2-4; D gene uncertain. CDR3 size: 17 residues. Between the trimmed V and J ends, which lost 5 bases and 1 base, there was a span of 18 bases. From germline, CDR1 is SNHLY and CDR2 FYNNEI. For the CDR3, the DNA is TGTGCCAGCAGTCTGGGCCGGTGGCTTGAGGCCAAAAACATTCAGTACTTC. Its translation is CASSLGRWLEAKNIQYF.

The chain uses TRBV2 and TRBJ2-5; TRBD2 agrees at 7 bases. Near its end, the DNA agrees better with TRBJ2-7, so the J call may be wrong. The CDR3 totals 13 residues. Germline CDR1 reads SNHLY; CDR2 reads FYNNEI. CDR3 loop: CASGDYSSYEQYF. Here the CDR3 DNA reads TGTGCCAGTGGGGACTACAGCTCCTACGAGCAGTACTTC.

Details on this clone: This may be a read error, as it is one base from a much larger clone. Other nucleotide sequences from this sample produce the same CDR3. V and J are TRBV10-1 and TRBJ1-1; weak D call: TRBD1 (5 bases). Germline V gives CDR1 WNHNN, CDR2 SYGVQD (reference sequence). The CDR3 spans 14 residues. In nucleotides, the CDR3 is TGCGCCAGCAGTGATGGAATTAAGGGGATTGAAGCCTTCTTT. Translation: CASSDGIKGIEAFF.

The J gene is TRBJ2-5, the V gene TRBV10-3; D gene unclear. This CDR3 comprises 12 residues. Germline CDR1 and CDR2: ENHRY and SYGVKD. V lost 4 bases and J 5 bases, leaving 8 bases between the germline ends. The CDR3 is CAISVFGETQYF. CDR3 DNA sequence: TGTGCCATCAGTGTTTTCGGTGAGACCCAGTACTTC.

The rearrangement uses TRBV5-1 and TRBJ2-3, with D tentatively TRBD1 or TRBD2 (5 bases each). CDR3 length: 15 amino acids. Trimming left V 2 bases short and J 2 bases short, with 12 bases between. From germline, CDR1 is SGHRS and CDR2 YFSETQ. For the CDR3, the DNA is TGCGCCAGCAGCTTATCGACCGGGGCCACAGATACGCAGTATTTT. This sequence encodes CASSLSTGATDTQYF.

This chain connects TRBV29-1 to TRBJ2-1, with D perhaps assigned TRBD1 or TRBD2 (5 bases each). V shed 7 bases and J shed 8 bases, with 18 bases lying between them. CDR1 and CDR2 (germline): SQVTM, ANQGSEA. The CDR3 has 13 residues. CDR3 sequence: CSAGSGTFYEQFF. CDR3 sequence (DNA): TGCAGCGCCGGGTCGGGGACCTTCTATGAGCAGTTCTTC.

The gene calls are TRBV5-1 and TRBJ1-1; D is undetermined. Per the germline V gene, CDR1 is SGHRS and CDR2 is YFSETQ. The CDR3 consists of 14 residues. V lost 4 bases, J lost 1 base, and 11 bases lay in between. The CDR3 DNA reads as TGCGCCAGCAGCCCACTGGCCACGAACACTGAAGCTTTCTTT. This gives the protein CASSPLATNTEAFF.

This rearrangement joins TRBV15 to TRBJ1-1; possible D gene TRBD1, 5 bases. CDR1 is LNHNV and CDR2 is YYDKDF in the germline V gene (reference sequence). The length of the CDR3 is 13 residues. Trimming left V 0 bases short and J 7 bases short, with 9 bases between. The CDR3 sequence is CATSRDGTIEAFF. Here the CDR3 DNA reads TGTGCCACCAGCAGAGATGGGACCATTGAAGCTTTCTTT.

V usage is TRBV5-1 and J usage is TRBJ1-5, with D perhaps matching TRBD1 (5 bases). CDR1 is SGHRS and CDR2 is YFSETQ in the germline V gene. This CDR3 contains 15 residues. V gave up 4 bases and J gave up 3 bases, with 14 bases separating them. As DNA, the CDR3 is TGCGCCAGCAGCGTTGCGGGACGGAACAATCAGCCCCAGCATTTT. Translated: CASSVAGRNNQPQHF.

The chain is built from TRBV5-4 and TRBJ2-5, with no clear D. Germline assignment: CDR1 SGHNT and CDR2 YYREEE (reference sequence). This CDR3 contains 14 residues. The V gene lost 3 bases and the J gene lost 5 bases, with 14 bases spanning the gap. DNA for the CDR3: TGTGCCAGCAGCTCCGCGTCGGCACCGGAGACCCAGTACTTC. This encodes CASSSASAPETQYF.

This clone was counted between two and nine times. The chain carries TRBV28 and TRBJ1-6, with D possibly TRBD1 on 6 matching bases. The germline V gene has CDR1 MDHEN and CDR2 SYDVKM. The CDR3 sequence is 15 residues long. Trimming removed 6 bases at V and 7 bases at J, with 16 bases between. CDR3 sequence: CASSPGQLLNSPLHF. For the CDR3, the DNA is TGTGCCAGCAGCCCTGGACAGTTGTTAAATTCACCCCTCCACTTT.

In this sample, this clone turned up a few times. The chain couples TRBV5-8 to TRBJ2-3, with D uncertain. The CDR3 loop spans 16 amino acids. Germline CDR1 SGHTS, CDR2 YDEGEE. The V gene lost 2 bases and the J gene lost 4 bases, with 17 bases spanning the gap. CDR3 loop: CASSFLGGQKSDTQYF. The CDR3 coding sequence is TGTGCCAGCAGCTTTCTAGGTGGGCAGAAATCAGATACGCAGTATTTT.

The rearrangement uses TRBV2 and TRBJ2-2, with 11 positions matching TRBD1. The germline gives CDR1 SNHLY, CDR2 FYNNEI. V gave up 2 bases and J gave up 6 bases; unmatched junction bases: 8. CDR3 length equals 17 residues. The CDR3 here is CASSELPPGQGAGELFF. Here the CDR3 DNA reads TGTGCCAGCAGTGAACTCCCCCCGGGACAGGGGGCCGGGGAGCTGTTTTTT.

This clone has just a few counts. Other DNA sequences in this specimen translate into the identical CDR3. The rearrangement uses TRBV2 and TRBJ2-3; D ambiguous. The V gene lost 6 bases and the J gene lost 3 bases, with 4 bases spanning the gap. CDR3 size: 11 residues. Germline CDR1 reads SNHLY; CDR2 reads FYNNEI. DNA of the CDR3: TGTGCCAGCAGCCGGACAGATACGCAGTATTTT. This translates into CASSRTDTQYF.